This TCR beta chain was retrieved from a study of T cell responses to AZD1222 COVID-19 vaccine. Study-wide results and caveats: Vaccine-associated CD4 TCRs spanned spike, dominant at 160-218 and 743-854.

Comment on this clone: Its antigen is not identified.

Some clones are missing from TCRdb's copy, which holds only in-frame ones; the method was immunoSEQ multiplex PCR. The sample holds 98,000 or so clones, around nine tenths seen once. CDR1 is SGHTA and CDR2 is FQGNSA in the germline V gene. This CDR3 is built from 13 residues. V was clipped by 5 bases and J by 6 bases, with 12 bases between them. Source: peripheral blood, taken 28 days after the second dose of the MenACWY control vaccine. The chain uses TRBV7-2 and TRBJ2-3, with D possibly being TRBD1 (6 bases). The clonotype was recovered from an adult who received the MenACWY meningococcal vaccine as a control. CDR3 amino acids: CASSIQGRDTQYF. The DNA for the CDR3 is TGTGCCAGCAGCATCCAGGGGCGGGATACGCAGTATTTT.